This entry describes one T cell receptor beta chain. Its antigen is as yet unknown. Some clones are missing from TCRdb's copy, which holds only in-frame ones; the method was immunoSEQ multiplex PCR. The table lists over 70,000 clones, around 86% of them singletons, with roughly a sixth in the top ten. The data were taken from a study of graft-versus-host responses after intestinal transplantation. About the study: After anti-thymocyte globulin induction, recipients took tacrolimus and steroids for around 3 years.

V lost 2 bases and J 2 bases, leaving 14 bases between the germline ends. Germline CDR1 SGHNT, CDR2 YYREEE (reference sequence). The CDR3 totals 15 residues. Overall study results and limits: Individuals who had graft-donor T cell macrochimerism had allografts that showed high graft-versus-host to host-versus-graft clonal ratios.

The rearrangement uses TRBV5-4 and TRBJ2-7; D gene unclear. The source of this sequence is a human donor who received an intestinal transplant. The input for sequencing was unstimulated CD8+ T cells sorted from spleen or lymph node cells, taken before intestinal transplant. CDR3 sequence reads: CASSFKTPKPYEQYF. In nucleotides, the CDR3 is TGTGCCAGCAGCTTCAAGACTCCCAAGCCCTACGAGCAGTACTTC.